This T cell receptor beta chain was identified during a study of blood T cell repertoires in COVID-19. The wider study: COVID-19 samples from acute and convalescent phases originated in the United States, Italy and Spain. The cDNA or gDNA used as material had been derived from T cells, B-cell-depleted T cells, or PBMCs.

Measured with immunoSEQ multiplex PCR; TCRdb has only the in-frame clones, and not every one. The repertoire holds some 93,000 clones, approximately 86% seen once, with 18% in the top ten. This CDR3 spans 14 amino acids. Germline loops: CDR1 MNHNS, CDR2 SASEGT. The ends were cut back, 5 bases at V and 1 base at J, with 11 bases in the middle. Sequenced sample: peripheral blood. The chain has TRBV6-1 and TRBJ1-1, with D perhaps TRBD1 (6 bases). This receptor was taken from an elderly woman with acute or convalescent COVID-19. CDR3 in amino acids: CASSPGHSNTEAFF. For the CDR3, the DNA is TGTGCCAGCAGTCCGGGACATTCGAACACTGAAGCTTTCTTT.